Below are 5 T cell receptor beta chains sequenced from a single sample in a study of T cell repertoires in cytomegalovirus infection. A single record per CDR3 protein comes from TCRdb applying MiXCR to the reads. The repertoire includes approximately 390,000 distinct CDR3 sequences, roughly a third of them detected once, and roughly 14% sits in the top ten. Their antigen targets remain unknown. The sequencing used cultured PBMCs, collected from culture after CMV antigen stimulation. All receptors come from a human donor in good health (CMV status not recorded). Some clones in this sample may be carry-over from other donors' samples.

In its sample, this clonotype was seen a few times. CDR3 DNA: TGCGCCAGCAGCTTAACGGGGACAGGCCAAGAGACCCAGTACTTC. Translation: CASSLTGTGQETQYF. This rearrangement joins TRBV4-1 to TRBJ2-5; 8 positions match TRBD1. V lost 5 bases, J lost 1 base, and 6 bases stayed unmatched. Germline CDR1 MGHRA, CDR2 YSYEKL. The CDR3 sequence is 15 residues long.

This clonotype was picked up a small number of times. The chain combines TRBV20-1 with TRBJ2-7, with 10 nucleotides matching TRBD2. Germline V gene sequence: CDR1 DFQATT, CDR2 SNEGSKA (reference sequence). The ends lost 0 bases at V and 4 bases at J; junction bases unmatched: 9. This CDR3 contains 16 residues. The CDR3 nucleotides read TGCAGTGCTAGAGACGACTCTAGCGGGAGAGTTTACGAGCAGTACTTC. Translating gives CSARDDSSGRVYEQYF.

This chain joins TRBV14 and TRBJ2-1; D may be TRBD2 (6 bases). The CDR3 has 18 residues. Germline V lookup: CDR1 SGHDN, CDR2 FVKESK. V gave up 0 bases and J gave up 8 bases, with 23 bases separating them. The CDR3 loop reads CASSQETGRPTPIDEQFF. The CDR3, as DNA: TGTGCCAGCAGCCAAGAAACCGGGAGACCCACACCCATCGATGAGCAGTTCTTC.

In its sample, this clonotype was seen a few times. The chain joins TRBV10-3 to TRBJ2-1; D may be TRBD1 (6 bases). Trimming took off 9 bases at V and 9 bases at J, with 12 bases between the two ends. The CDR3 is 11 residues long. Germline CDR1 reads ENHRY; CDR2 reads SYGVKD. CDR3: CAMGAGVEQFF. CDR3 DNA: TGTGCCATGGGGGCCGGGGTTGAGCAGTTCTTC.

This clonotype came up many times. The chain combines TRBV7-2 with TRBJ1-1; no reliable D call. Per germline, CDR1 SGHTA and CDR2 FQGNSA. The V gene lost 3 bases and the J gene lost 5 bases, with 16 bases spanning the gap. The CDR3 covers 15 residues. The CDR3 DNA sequence: TGTGCCAGCAGCTTTGGCCTCATTACGAGGACTGAAGCTTTCTTT. Its protein is CASSFGLITRTEAFF.